What follows are 23 T cell receptor beta chains derived from one specimen sequenced in a study of CD8+ T cells in alopecia areata. RNA extraction was followed by reverse transcription into cDNA, which acted as the sequencing template. Method: immunoSEQ multiplex PCR; TCRdb's copy keeps in-frame clones and lacks some. The sample contains about 110,000 clones, none of them singletons. The sequenced material came from lesional skin. The source of these receptors is a C3H/HeJ mouse with alopecia areata. The strain's MHC haplotype is H2-k.

In regard to this clone: Each gene name is a mouse one. The sequence runs out 4 residues before the end of the CDR3; the remainder is reconstructed from the germline J gene. The V and J genes are TRBV19 and TRBJ1-4; the D gene is possibly TRBD1 (5 bases). Deletions cut 2 bases from V and 6 bases from J, with 11 bases between. The CDR3 has 14 residues. Germline values: CDR1 FNHDT, CDR2 SITEND (reference sequence). The CDR3 loop reads CASSIGWGDERLFF. The sequenced CDR3 bases are TGTGCCAGCAGTATCGGCTGGGGGGACGAA.

This clone was seen a handful of times. Genes here carry mouse names. The read falls 4 residues short of the CDR3 end, and the missing part is taken from the germline J gene. The chain employs TRBV13-3 and TRBJ2-2; 12 nucleotides match TRBD2. The CDR3 contains 13 residues. Germline values: CDR1 NNHDY, CDR2 SYVADS. The CDR3 DNA, read in part, is TGTGCCACGACTGGGGGGGCGCCTGGG. Translated, it gives CATTGGAPG. The whole CDR3 reads CATTGGAPGQLYF.

This clone was detected only a few times. The genes are named according to mouse. The sequence runs out 4 residues before the end of the CDR3; the remainder is reconstructed from the germline J gene. The chain employs TRBV1 and TRBJ2-5, with 10 bases fitting TRBD2. The CDR3 is 14 amino acids. Germline-derived CDR1 and CDR2 are NSQYPW and LRSPGD (reference sequence). The covered CDR3 bases are TGCACCTGCAGTTCCCGGGACTGGGGAGAC. Amino acid sequence: CTCSSRDWGD. The full CDR3 protein reads CTCSSRDWGDTQYF. Full variable domain (remainder filled in from reference TRBV1 and TRBJ2-5): VTLLEQNPRWRLVPRGQAVNLRCILKNSQYPWMSWYQQDLQKQLQWLFTLRSPGDKEVKSLPGADYLATRVTDTELRLQVANMSQGRTLYCTCSSRDWGDTQYFGPGTRLLVL.

Remarks on this clone: Gene names denote mouse genes. Read sequence stops 4 residues before the CDR3 end, and the germline J gene provides the missing end. This sequence joins TRBV1 and TRBJ1-2; D may be TRBD1 (5 bases). The CDR3 contains 15 residues. V was trimmed by 1 base and J by 0 bases, leaving 9 bases between them. Germline V gene lookup returns CDR1 NSQYPW and CDR2 LRSPGD (reference sequence). CDR3 DNA, as far as it was read: TGCACCTGCAGTGCAGGGGGACCCACAAACTCC. Amino acid sequence: CTCSAGGPTNS. The CDR3 reads in full as CTCSAGGPTNSDYTF.

Concerning this clone itself: Germline and genes here are mouse. The CDR3 end lies 4 residues beyond the end of the read and is filled in from the germline J gene. The chain employs TRBV1 and TRBJ2-2; TRBD2 matches 11 bases. With 0 bases clipped from V and 6 bases from J, the junction kept 3 bases outside the gene matches. Germline V CDR1 and CDR2: NSQYPW, LRSPGD (reference sequence). CDR3 size: 16 residues. Here the CDR3 reads CTCSADWDWGPGQLYF. CDR3 DNA (partial): TGCACCTGCAGTGCAGATTGGGACTGGGGGCCCGGG.

Note on this clone: The genes are named according to mouse. The read falls 4 residues short of the CDR3 end, and the missing part is taken from the germline J gene. This sequence joins TRBV13-1 and TRBJ1-1; the D gene is possibly TRBD1 (6 bases). Trimming stripped 3 bases from V and 2 bases from J, with 11 bases between. CDR1 is NSHNY and CDR2 is SYGAGN in the germline V gene. The CDR3 runs 14 residues. The DNA read from the CDR3 is TGTGCCAGCAGTGTCACGGGGGGCAACACA. Translating it yields CASSVTGGNT. The entire CDR3 protein is CASSVTGGNTEVFF.

This clone was counted ten times or more. The gene names here belong to mouse. The read stops 4 residues short of the end of the CDR3; the missing end is completed from the germline J gene. The V and J genes are TRBV1 and TRBJ2-7; 11 nucleotides match TRBD1. Germline lookup yields CDR1 NSQYPW and CDR2 LRSPGD (reference sequence). The CDR3 extends over 16 amino acids. The sequenced CDR3 bases are TGCACCTGCAGTGCATTCGGACAGGGGGCTTTTTAT. Residues: CTCSAFGQGAFY. The whole CDR3 region reads CTCSAFGQGAFYEQYF.

About this clone: Mouse germline and gene names are used. The read gets to within 4 residues of the CDR3 end, and the germline J gene fills in the rest. The chain has TRBV13-3 and TRBJ2-3, with TRBD1 matching 10 bases. Germline V CDR1 and CDR2: NNHDY, SYVADS. Losses at the gene ends were 3 bases for V and 1 base for J; bases not matched to a gene: 5. The length of the CDR3 is 16 residues. The chain's CDR3 is CASSGPGQGGAETLYF. Incomplete CDR3 DNA: TGTGCCAGCAGTGGCCCCGGACAGGGGGGTGCAGAA.

With respect to this clone: Gene names denote mouse genes. The CDR3 loop reads CASSETGGVAEQFF. CDR3 DNA, as far as it was read: TGTGCCAGCAGCGAGACTGGGGGGGTTGCT. This chain joins TRBV19 and TRBJ2-1, with 11 bases lining up with TRBD2. The read ends 4 residues before the CDR3 terminus; that terminus is restored from the germline J gene. From germline, CDR1 is FNHDT and CDR2 SITEND (reference sequence). The CDR3 length is 14 residues. With V trimmed by 5 bases and J by 6 bases, 4 bases remained unmatched.

This clone was detected a few times. Genes here carry mouse names. Read coverage stops 4 residues before the CDR3 terminus; the germline J gene supplies the remainder. The chain joins TRBV13-1 to TRBJ2-3; no firm D call. Germline loops: CDR1 NSHNY, CDR2 SYGAGN. The CDR3 consists of 14 residues. Trimming took 2 bases from V and 1 from J, leaving 8 bases between them. The covered CDR3 bases are TGTGCCAGCAGTGAGAGGGTGGGTGCAGAA. It codes for CASSERVGAE. The whole CDR3 protein reads CASSERVGAETLYF.

This clone has only a few counts. Genes here carry mouse names. The read falls 4 residues short of the CDR3 end, and the missing part is taken from the germline J gene. The chain is built from TRBV19 and TRBJ2-1; TRBD2 is a possible D gene (5 bases). Germline V gives CDR1 FNHDT, CDR2 SITEND (reference sequence). V was clipped by 6 bases and J by 4 bases, with 14 bases between them. This CDR3 has 14 amino acids. The CDR3 bases that were read are TGTGCCAGCACCCCCCGTGCTGGGTATGCT. Translated, it gives CASTPRAGYA. The entire CDR3 reads CASTPRAGYAEQFF.

Points on this clone: Gene names and germline match the mouse. The read ends 4 residues early relative to the CDR3; the germline J gene fills the gap. The chain carries TRBV1 and TRBJ1-1, with 7 bases fitting TRBD1. V was clipped by 6 bases and J by 3 bases; unmatched bases: 4. In germline, CDR1 is NSQYPW, CDR2 LRSPGD (reference sequence). The CDR3 has 13 amino acids. The CDR3 bases that were read are TGCACCTGCAGGCCTGGGACAGACACA. Its protein product is CTCRPGTDT. The whole CDR3 is CTCRPGTDTEVFF.

About this clone itself: Genes and germline come from the mouse. The CDR3 end lies 4 residues beyond the end of the read and is filled in from the germline J gene. The chain is built from TRBV19 and TRBJ1-4; tentative D call: TRBD1 (6 bases). This CDR3 spans 14 amino acids. CDR1 and CDR2 from the germline V gene are FNHDT and SITEND (reference sequence). The V end was cut by 4 bases, the J end by 3 bases, with 10 bases between. CDR3 region: CASSLRGANERLFF. CDR3 DNA (partial): TGTGCCAGCAGTCTCAGGGGAGCCAACGAA.

On this clone: Each gene name is a mouse one. The read ends 4 residues shy of where the CDR3 ends; the end is completed using the germline J gene. J is TRBJ2-2 and V is TRBV16; 8 bases are shared with TRBD2. Germline trimming cut 5 bases from V and 2 bases from J; bases unmatched to any gene: 4. The CDR3 sequence is 15 residues long. From germline, CDR1 is SGHSA and CDR2 FRNQAP. The part of the CDR3 DNA that was read is TGTGCAAGCAGCCCGACTGGGGCGAACACCGGG. This sequence encodes CASSPTGANTG. From start to end, the CDR3 is CASSPTGANTGQLYF.

This clone was seen repeatedly, ten times or more. Gene names refer to mouse genes. The CDR3 is cut off 4 residues early in the read; its end comes from the germline J gene. V is TRBV13-3 and J is TRBJ2-7, with TRBD2 as a possible D gene (6 bases). This CDR3 contains 13 residues. Germline lookup yields CDR1 NNHDY and CDR2 SYVADS. Trimming shortened V by 1 base and J by 3 bases, and 8 bases separated the two germline ends. The part of the CDR3 DNA that was read is TGTGCCAGCAGTGATACTGGGAACTAT. Amino acid sequence: CASSDTGNY. The entire CDR3 is CASSDTGNYEQYF.

Details on this clone: The protein TCRdb lists differs from the translation of the DNA at residue 13; the protein given here is translated from the DNA itself. Gene names and germline refer to mouse. The read ends 3 residues early relative to the CDR3; the germline J gene fills the gap. The chain combines TRBV1 with TRBJ1-3; 7 nucleotides align to TRBD1. The CDR3 totals 16 residues. CDR1 is NSQYPW and CDR2 is LRSPGD in the germline V gene (reference sequence). Trimming cost V 1 base and J 0 bases; bases outside gene matches: 3. The CDR3 bases that were read are TGCACCTGCAGTGCAGGGGGACAGATTTCTGGAAATACG. Translated, it gives CTCSAGGQISGNT. The whole CDR3 sequence reads CTCSAGGQISGNTLYF.

With respect to this clone: Germline and genes: mouse. The CDR3: CASGETGHAEQFF. CDR3 bases read: TGTGCCAGCGGTGAGACAGGGCATGCT. This sequence joins TRBV13-2 and TRBJ2-1; TRBD1 agrees at 7 bases. The CDR3 goes on 4 residues after the read ends, and that part is filled in from the germline J gene. Trimming took 2 bases from V and 5 from J; bases not matched to a gene: 1. Germline values: CDR1 NNHNN, CDR2 SYGAGS (reference sequence). This CDR3 has 13 amino acids.

A word on this clone: Gene names are mouse gene names. Read data end 4 residues before the CDR3 end; the end is taken from the germline J gene. The chain combines TRBV13-3 with TRBJ2-7; 9 nucleotides agree with TRBD1. This CDR3 contains 14 residues. Germline CDR1 NNHDY, CDR2 SYVADS. CDR3 residues: CASSDVTGGYEQYF. CDR3 bases read: TGTGCCAGCAGTGATGTGACAGGGGGATAT.

For this clone: The genes and germline here are from mouse. The observed sequence ends 4 residues before the CDR3 terminus, with the missing tail filled in from the germline J gene. This sequence joins TRBV13-3 and TRBJ1-1; 9 bases line up with TRBD1. Germline V CDR1 and CDR2: NNHDY, SYVADS. The CDR3 length is 13 residues. CDR3: CASSVGQGREVFF. The sequenced CDR3 bases are TGTGCCAGCAGTGTGGGACAGGGAAGA.

With regard to this clone: The gene names given are mouse names. The read halts 4 residues ahead of the CDR3 end, with the missing end drawn from the germline J gene. The chain carries TRBV19 and TRBJ2-2, with D perhaps matching TRBD1 (5 bases). CDR1 FNHDT and CDR2 SITEND come from the germline V gene (reference sequence). The CDR3 covers 15 residues. V lost 2 bases and J lost 4, with 12 bases in between. The CDR3 here is CASSMEAGITGQLYF. The CDR3 bases that were read are TGTGCCAGCAGTATGGAGGCAGGGATCACCGGG.

The table lists this clone with a few counts. The listed genes are named as in mouse. Sequencing ends 4 residues short of the CDR3 end; the germline J gene provides the rest. The chain couples TRBV2 to TRBJ2-1; TRBD2 matches 9 bases. Trimming cost V 1 base and J 3 bases; bases outside gene matches: 4. This CDR3 is built from 16 residues. The V gene's germline CDR1 is LGHNA and CDR2 YSYQKL. CDR3 DNA, as far as it was read: TGTGCCAGCAGCCAAGGGCCGACTGGGGGCTATGCT. Its protein product is CASSQGPTGGYA. The full CDR3 sequence reads CASSQGPTGGYAEQFF.

Points on this clone: Germline and genes here are mouse. The read terminates 4 residues before the CDR3 end, so the remaining end is supplied by the germline J gene. The chain links TRBV13-1 to TRBJ2-7, with 10 bases fitting TRBD2. The germline gives CDR1 NSHNY, CDR2 SYGAGN. The CDR3 contains 14 residues. The CDR3 bases that were read are TGTGCCAGCAGTGATCGGACTGGGGGCCAT. This gives the protein CASSDRTGGH. The whole CDR3 protein is CASSDRTGGHEQYF.

Of note for this clone: Gene names follow the mouse nomenclature. The read ends 4 residues early relative to the CDR3; the germline J gene fills the gap. The chain carries TRBV19 and TRBJ2-1, with TRBD2 matching over 8 bases. The CDR3 covers 15 residues. After removal of 4 bases from V and 1 base from J, the junction contained 4 bases not matched to a gene. The V gene's germline CDR1 is FNHDT and CDR2 SITEND (reference sequence). The CDR3 loop reads CASSPGLANYAEQFF. Incomplete CDR3 DNA: TGTGCCAGCAGTCCGGGACTGGCGAACTATGCT.